Following are 23 T cell receptor beta chains from one sample sequenced in a study of cytomegalovirus exposure and HLA in healthy donors (dated by TCRdb to 2017 to 2019). The protocol used for the library was the immunoSEQ multiplex PCR assay. For the multiplex PCR, a mixture combining 60 forward primers for TCR Vbeta segments and 13 reverse primers for TCR Jbeta segments was used. TCRdb stores this immuneACCESS table with in-frame sequences only. Part of the clones is absent; in the studies checked, under half of the shortfall reflects unresolved V genes, and no reason is known for the rest. The sample profile shows about 180,000 clones; roughly 82% of them were found once. Of the sample, roughly 1.4% falls within the top ten clones. Input material: PBMCs. Receptors were obtained from a man aged 35-49 years in good health and CMV-seronegative.

The chain carries TRBV5-1 and TRBJ2-5, with D tentatively TRBD2 (6 bases). Trimming shortened V by 6 bases and J by 3 bases, and 15 bases separated the two germline ends. There are 14 residues in the CDR3. Looked up from germline, CDR1 is SGHRS and CDR2 is YFSETQ. The CDR3 region is CASTLVGGKETQYF. CDR3 in DNA: TGCGCCAGCACCCTAGTCGGCGGGAAAGAGACCCAGTACTTC.

The chain carries TRBV4-1 and TRBJ2-7, with D possibly being TRBD2 (6 bases). Trimming pared 4 bases from V and 0 bases from J, leaving 13 bases between. The CDR3 totals 15 residues. Germline values: CDR1 MGHRA, CDR2 YSYEKL. The CDR3 DNA follows: TGCGCCAGCAGCCCGGCACGGGGGTTCTCCTACGAGCAGTACTTC. This encodes CASSPARGFSYEQYF.

The rearrangement uses TRBV6-5 and TRBJ2-1; tentative D call: TRBD2 (6 bases). V lost 5 bases and J lost 0, with 8 bases in between. Germline lookup yields CDR1 MNHEY and CDR2 SVGAGI. This CDR3 contains 14 residues. The CDR3 bases are TGTGCCAGCAGTACGGACTACTCCTACAATGAGCAGTTCTTC. Protein: CASSTDYSYNEQFF.

V usage is TRBV18 and J usage is TRBJ1-2, with TRBD1 identical over 8 bases. The V gene's germline CDR1 is KGHSH and CDR2 LQKENI. The V and J ends lost 3 bases and 3 bases, in that order; junction bases with no gene match: 6. This CDR3 comprises 15 residues. CDR3 amino acids: CASSPDRGFHYGYTF. The CDR3 region has the DNA TGTGCCAGCTCACCCGACAGGGGTTTTCACTATGGCTACACCTTC.

The rearrangement joins TRBV19 to TRBJ2-2, with TRBD2 matching over 15 bases. Unmatched junction bases numbered 10, after V lost 5 bases and J lost 6 bases. The CDR3 has 18 amino acids. CDR1 LNHDA and CDR2 SQIVND come from the germline V gene (reference sequence). The CDR3 nucleotides are TGTGCCAGTAGTCTTGGACTAGCGGGGGGGCCCGGGGCCGGGGAGCTGTTTTTT. Amino acids: CASSLGLAGGPGAGELFF.

The chain has TRBV7-2 and TRBJ2-1; D call uncertain. V was trimmed by 3 bases and J by 7 bases, leaving 10 bases between them. Germline V gene sequence: CDR1 SGHTA, CDR2 FQGNSA. CDR3 length equals 13 residues. The CDR3 nucleotides read TGTGCCAGCAGCTTTAGCCCCGGTAATGAGCAGTTCTTC. Translating it yields CASSFSPGNEQFF.

The chain is built from TRBV4-3 and TRBJ1-5, with D possibly matching TRBD1 (5 bases). Between the trimmed V and J ends, which lost 0 bases and 11 bases, there was a span of 20 bases. Germline V gene lookup returns CDR1 LGHNA and CDR2 YSLEER. The CDR3 runs 16 residues. The CDR3 sequence: CASSQDWRVRGGSQHF. CDR3 DNA: TGCGCCAGCAGCCAAGACTGGAGGGTCCGGGGGGGGTCCCAGCATTTT.

This sequence joins TRBV5-1 and TRBJ2-2, with 12 bases fitting TRBD1. Germline-derived CDR1 and CDR2 are SGHRS and YFSETQ. After removal of 6 bases from V and 6 bases from J, the junction contained 6 bases not matched to a gene. This CDR3 contains 15 residues. The CDR3 bases are TGCGCCAGCACTTCCGGGACAGGGGGCCCCGGGGAGCTGTTTTTT. This gives the protein CASTSGTGGPGELFF.

The V gene is TRBV7-2, the J gene TRBJ2-5; D is unresolved. V was clipped by 5 bases and J by 0 bases, with 7 bases between them. Germline values: CDR1 SGHTA, CDR2 FQGNSA. The CDR3 runs 13 residues. This CDR3 is CASSPPNQETQYF. CDR3 nucleotides: TGTGCCAGCAGCCCCCCCAACCAAGAGACCCAGTACTTC.

The chain has TRBV7-2 and TRBJ1-5, with 7 bases identical to TRBD1. CDR1 is SGHTA, CDR2 FQGNSA, per germline. Germline trimming cut 1 base from V and 2 bases from J; bases unmatched to any gene: 2. The CDR3 runs 15 residues. CDR3 amino acids: CASSLDRGRNQPQHF. The CDR3, as DNA: TGTGCCAGCAGCTTAGACAGGGGACGCAATCAGCCCCAGCATTTT.

This sequence joins TRBV5-5 and TRBJ2-1, with a weak D call TRBD1 (7 bases). Germline V gene data show CDR1 as SGHKS and CDR2 as YYEKEE (reference sequence). The CDR3 spans 17 residues. Trimming removed 4 bases at V and 1 base at J, with 18 bases between. The CDR3 is CASSENPRGASYNEQFF. The CDR3 DNA sequence: TGTGCCAGCAGCGAAAACCCCAGGGGGGCTTCCTACAATGAGCAGTTCTTC.

The V and J genes are TRBV30 and TRBJ1-2, with 7 bases matching TRBD1. Germline-derived CDR1 and CDR2 are GTSNPN and SVGIG (reference sequence). J gave up 1 base and V 4 bases, and 9 bases lay outside the gene matches. The CDR3 is 15 amino acids. As DNA, the CDR3 is TGTGCCTGGATTGGACAGGCCCTGGGTAACTATGGCTACACCTTC. Its translation: CAWIGQALGNYGYTF.

Details on this clone: Within the sample, other DNA sequences also encode this same CDR3. This sequence joins TRBV9 and TRBJ2-7; no firm D call. The germline V gene encodes CDR1 SGDLS and CDR2 YYNGEE. This CDR3 comprises 14 residues. V lost 0 bases and J lost 0, with 7 bases in between. The CDR3 region has the DNA TGTGCCAGCAGCGTAGGCGGTAGCTCCTACGAGCAGTACTTC. Translating it yields CASSVGGSSYEQYF.

The chain joins TRBV7-8 to TRBJ1-1; 8 nucleotides align to TRBD1. Trimming at V came to 3 bases and at J to 4 bases, leaving 7 bases not matched to a gene. CDR3 size: 15 residues. Germline V gene lookup returns CDR1 SGHVS and CDR2 FQNEAQ. CDR3 DNA: TGTGCCAGCAGCTTCCCGACAGGGGCCCCCACTGAAGCTTTCTTT. Translation gives CASSFPTGAPTEAFF.

The chain has TRBV19 and TRBJ2-7, with no clear D. V shed 5 bases and J shed 0 bases, with 11 bases lying between them. This CDR3 contains 14 residues. Germline CDR1 reads LNHDA; CDR2 reads SQIVND (reference sequence). CDR3 region: CASSLMMSSYEQYF. In DNA form, the CDR3 reads TGTGCCAGTAGTTTAATGATGAGCTCCTACGAGCAGTACTTC.

The CDR3 DNA sequence: TGTGCCAGCAGTGCCTGGTGGCAGGGGGCAACTAATGAAAAACTGTTTTTT. It codes for CASSAWWQGATNEKLFF. This chain connects TRBV27 to TRBJ1-4, with 7 bases matching TRBD1. CDR1 and CDR2 (germline): MNHEY, SMNVEV (reference sequence). J was trimmed by 0 bases and V by 5 bases; bases with no gene match: 9. The CDR3 spans 17 residues.

This clone was recorded once. The chain has TRBV7-9 and TRBJ1-4; no clear D gene. This CDR3 contains 13 residues. The V gene lost 7 bases and the J gene lost 3 bases, with 9 bases spanning the gap. Germline CDR1 reads SEHNR; CDR2 reads FQNEAQ (reference sequence). CDR3 sequence: CASTPPSNEKLFF. CDR3 nucleotide sequence: TGTGCCAGCACCCCTCCGTCTAATGAAAAACTGTTTTTT.

The V gene is TRBV4-1, the J gene TRBJ1-5; 10 positions agree with TRBD1. The CDR3 spans 21 residues. CDR1 and CDR2 (germline): MGHRA, YSYEKL. The trim removed 2 bases at V and 5 bases at J, leaving 21 bases unmatched. The CDR3 sequence: CASSQRQGGQGMVEMDQPQHF. In DNA, the CDR3 is TGCGCCAGCAGCCAACGCCAGGGGGGACAGGGGATGGTAGAGATGGATCAGCCCCAGCATTTT.

The rearrangement links TRBV18 to TRBJ2-7; weak D call: TRBD1 (6 bases). V was trimmed by 5 bases and J by 3 bases, leaving 8 bases between them. Germline V gene data show CDR1 as KGHSH and CDR2 as LQKENI. The CDR3 totals 12 residues. The CDR3 spells CASSVQGYEQYF. In nucleotides, the CDR3 is TGTGCCAGCTCAGTACAGGGCTACGAGCAGTACTTC.

This sequence joins TRBV7-8 and TRBJ2-2; D uncertain. The CDR3 is made up of 13 amino acids. Germline V CDR1 and CDR2: SGHVS, FQNEAQ. V lost 1 base and J lost 8, with 8 bases in between. Written as DNA, the CDR3 is TGTGCCAGCAGCTTAGTATCAGGAGGGGAGCTGTTTTTT. This gives the protein CASSLVSGGELFF.

The V and J genes are TRBV19 and TRBJ2-7; TRBD2 agrees at 10 bases. Germline V CDR1 and CDR2: LNHDA, SQIVND (reference sequence). J was trimmed by 2 bases and V by 11 bases; bases with no gene match: 6. CDR3 length: 13 residues. CDR3: CAVRTSGTYEQYF. In DNA, the CDR3 is TGTGCCGTGCGGACTAGCGGAACCTACGAGCAGTACTTC.

The J gene is TRBJ1-2, the V gene TRBV28; 7 nucleotides match TRBD1. Trimming removed 2 bases from V and 7 bases from J; junction bases left unmatched: 7. Germline CDR1 MDHEN, CDR2 SYDVKM. The CDR3 spans 14 residues. This CDR3 is CASSLLSGTVGYTF. The CDR3 DNA reads as TGTGCCAGCAGTTTACTCTCCGGGACAGTTGGCTACACCTTC.

The V and J genes are TRBV2 and TRBJ1-2; no firm D call. This CDR3 has 12 amino acids. CDR1 is SNHLY, CDR2 FYNNEI, per germline. V lost 6 bases to trimming and J lost 9 bases, with 14 bases between them. CDR3 residues: CASRAERRSYTF. DNA of the CDR3: TGTGCCAGCAGAGCTGAACGTCGAAGCTACACCTTC.